One sample yielded the 29 T cell receptor beta chains listed below, sequenced in a study of identical twins (dated by TCRdb to the mid-2010s). The library was produced with 5' RACE. TCRdb names Illumina HiSeq 2000 as the instrument used. The public reads were reanalyzed by TCRdb: fastp trimming at Q25, MiXCR alignment, in-frame beta chains only. Every distinct CDR3 protein forms one entry, paired with its most common genes and DNA. The sample includes around 490,000 distinct CDR3 sequences, with over 11% observed a single time. The ten largest clones add up to approximately 0.98% of the sample. These records were also assigned to another study, of yellow fever vaccine responses in identical twins.

The sequenced sample consisted of CD4+ T cells sorted from blood. The receptors originated from a woman in her late teens or twenties in good health.

The V and J genes are TRBV9 and TRBJ2-1; the D gene could be TRBD1 or TRBD2 (6 bases each). Germline V gene lookup returns CDR1 SGDLS and CDR2 YYNGEE. Deletions cut 5 bases from V and 10 bases from J, with 16 bases between. This CDR3 comprises 13 residues. DNA for the CDR3: TGTGCCAGCAGTCGTGGGGGGCGCGGGGAGCAGTTCTTC. It encodes CASSRGGRGEQFF.

J is TRBJ2-7 and V is TRBV5-1, with TRBD1 as a possible D gene (6 bases). Per the germline V gene, CDR1 is SGHRS and CDR2 is YFSETQ. The CDR3 runs to 14 residues. V was shortened by 0 bases and J by 3 bases, with 10 bases between the two germline ends. The CDR3 sequence: CASSLDQGNYEQYF. The CDR3 DNA follows: TGCGCCAGCAGCTTGGATCAGGGGAACTACGAGCAGTACTTC.

The chain uses TRBV7-9 and TRBJ2-4; 13 bases are shared with TRBD2. The germline gives CDR1 SEHNR, CDR2 FQNEAQ (reference sequence). This CDR3 region has 17 residues. V shed 5 bases, J shed 0 bases, and the junction held 4 bases outside the gene matches. Here the CDR3 reads CASSAGLAGVAKNIQYF. CDR3 DNA: TGTGCCAGCAGCGCCGGACTAGCGGGGGTAGCCAAAAACATTCAGTACTTC.

This clonotype was picked up a small number of times. The rearrangement links TRBV6-1 to TRBJ2-7; D may correspond to TRBD1 or TRBD2 (6 bases each). Germline CDR1 and CDR2: MNHNS and SASEGT. The CDR3 is made up of 14 amino acids. Trimming cost V 5 bases and J 5 bases, with 16 bases left between them. In DNA form, the CDR3 reads TGTGCCAGCAGTCAGACAGGTCCGGGGGACGAGCAGTACTTC. Translating it yields CASSQTGPGDEQYF.

This clonotype was seen many times. The chain joins TRBV7-2 to TRBJ2-7, with D unclear. This CDR3 region has 13 residues. The germline CDR1 and CDR2 sequences are SGHTA and FQGNSA. Trimming left V 1 base short and J 3 bases short, with 7 bases between. The CDR3 sequence: CASSLVGFYEQYF. In DNA form, the CDR3 reads TGTGCCAGCAGCTTAGTAGGATTCTACGAGCAGTACTTC.

There are a few counts of this clonotype. V is TRBV15 and J is TRBJ1-6; unclear D gene. The V gene lost 3 bases and the J gene lost 8 bases, with 14 bases spanning the gap. From germline, CDR1 is LNHNV and CDR2 YYDKDF (reference sequence). The CDR3 sequence is 15 residues long. CDR3 amino acids: CATSRTDLVDSPLHF. In DNA, the CDR3 is TGTGCCACCAGCAGGACGGACCTTGTGGATTCACCCCTCCACTTT.

There are a few counts of this clonotype. The gene calls are TRBV20-1 and TRBJ2-5, with unresolved D. There are 12 residues in the CDR3. Trimming removed 0 bases at V and 8 bases at J, with 10 bases between. Germline CDR1 and CDR2: DFQATT and SNEGSKA (reference sequence). In nucleotides, the CDR3 is TGCAGTGCTAGAGATCAAGTGCCCACCCAGTACTTC. Its protein is CSARDQVPTQYF.

V is TRBV11-2 and J is TRBJ2-7; TRBD1 agrees at 7 bases. The V gene's germline CDR1 is SGHAT and CDR2 FQNNGV. The CDR3 sequence is 15 residues long. V lost 4 bases and J lost 0; bases outside the gene matches: 6. The CDR3 nucleotides are TGTGCCAGCAGCTCCACTGGGACAGTCTCCTACGAGCAGTACTTC. It specifies CASSSTGTVSYEQYF.

This clonotype showed up many times. The chain carries TRBV19 and TRBJ1-6; a possible D gene is TRBD1 (6 bases). V shed 10 bases and J shed 10 bases, with 17 bases lying between them. CDR3 length: 13 amino acids. Per germline, CDR1 LNHDA and CDR2 SQIVND (reference sequence). The CDR3 loop reads CATSGVDGSPLHF. DNA of the CDR3: TGTGCCACCTCAGGGGTTGATGGATCACCCCTCCACTTT. Using reference TRBV19 and TRBJ1-6 for the parts outside the CDR3, the full variable domain is DGGITQSPKYLFRKEGQNVTLSCEQNLNHDAMYWYRQDPGQGLRLIYYSQIVNDFQKGDIAEGYSVSREKKESFPLTVTSAQKNPTAFYLCATSGVDGSPLHFGNGTRLTVT.

This clonotype has only a few counts. This chain uses TRBV6-1 with TRBJ2-2, with 10 bases lining up with TRBD1. V shed 2 bases and J 4 bases; nucleotides not matched to a gene: 4. The CDR3 covers 16 residues. Germline CDR1 reads MNHNS; CDR2 reads SASEGT. In DNA form, the CDR3 reads TGTGCCAGCAGTGAATTTGGACAGGGGGGCACCGGGGAGCTGTTTTTT. Encoded protein: CASSEFGQGGTGELFF.

V gene TRBV7-9 combines with J gene TRBJ2-2; a possible D gene is TRBD2 (5 bases). V was cut by 5 bases and J by 3 bases, with 10 bases left in between. Germline V CDR1 and CDR2: SEHNR, FQNEAQ (reference sequence). CDR3 length: 14 residues. As DNA, the CDR3 is TGTGCCAGCAGCACGAACGGGGACACCGGGGAGCTGTTTTTT. Its translation is CASSTNGDTGELFF.

This clonotype was seen only a few times. The chain employs TRBV6-2 or TRBV6-3 and TRBJ1-5; 7 bases agree with TRBD1. V trimming: 2 bases; J trimming: 2 bases; junction bases outside the gene matches: 18. This CDR3 has 20 residues. Germline loops: CDR1 MNHEY, CDR2 SVGEGT. The chain's CDR3 is CASSYGRQGRVSVRNQPQHF. The CDR3, as DNA: TGTGCCAGCAGTTACGGGAGACAGGGAAGAGTTAGTGTTCGCAATCAGCCCCAGCATTTT.

This clonotype was detected a few times. V and J are TRBV5-1 and TRBJ2-1; 13 bases are shared with TRBD2. Germline-derived CDR1 and CDR2 are SGHRS and YFSETQ. After removal of 5 bases from V and 7 bases from J, the junction contained 6 bases not matched to a gene. This CDR3 is built from 15 residues. The CDR3 region has the DNA TGCGCCAGCAGGGGACTAGCGGGGCCGGGGAATGAGCAGTTCTTC. It encodes CASRGLAGPGNEQFF.

This clonotype was seen at least ten times. This chain uses TRBV20-1 with TRBJ1-1; D unresolved. The germline gives CDR1 DFQATT, CDR2 SNEGSKA (reference sequence). The CDR3 loop spans 12 amino acids. Trimming removed 5 bases from V and 7 bases from J, with 14 bases in between. The CDR3 DNA is TGCAGTGCTGCCAGGTTGCTAGGTGAAGCTTTCTTT. It translates to CSAARLLGEAFF.

The chain uses TRBV2 and TRBJ2-2; unclear D gene. With 8 bases removed from V and 4 bases from J, the gap between germline ends came to 23 bases. CDR3 length: 17 amino acids. The V gene's germline CDR1 is SNHLY and CDR2 FYNNEI. CDR3 coding DNA: TGTGCCAGCCTACGAAGAACCCTCGGCATACTCACCGGGGAGCTGTTTTTT. This codes for CASLRRTLGILTGELFF.

As regards this clonotype: A much more abundant neighbour one base away suggests this may be a read error. The chain combines TRBV4-2 with TRBJ2-6; D uncertain. CDR1 is LGHNA, CDR2 YNFKEQ, per germline. Deletions cut 0 bases from V and 0 bases from J, with 6 bases between. This CDR3 has 16 amino acids. CDR3 amino acids: CASSQEASSGANVLTF. CDR3 nucleotide sequence: TGTGCCAGCAGCCAAGAAGCCAGCTCTGGGGCCAACGTCCTGACTTTC.

This chain uses TRBV19 with TRBJ2-1; 8 bases line up with TRBD1. The V gene end was trimmed by 5 bases and the J gene end by 9 bases; junction bases not matched to a gene: 6. Per the germline V gene, CDR1 is LNHDA and CDR2 is SQIVND (reference sequence). This CDR3 comprises 13 residues. DNA for the CDR3: TGTGCCAGTAGTCTGCCAGGGGGCATTGAGCAGTTCTTC. This sequence encodes CASSLPGGIEQFF.

This clonotype has only a few counts. This rearrangement joins TRBV24-1 to TRBJ2-3; D may correspond to TRBD1 or TRBD2 (8 bases each). Between the trimmed V and J ends, which lost 2 bases and 2 bases, there was a span of 37 bases. This CDR3 has 24 residues. Germline loops: CDR1 KGHDR, CDR2 SFDVKD. In nucleotides, the CDR3 is TGTGCCACCAGTGATTCGAGGGGACAGGCACCTTTTAGCGGGATTCCTTCGCACACAGATACGCAGTATTTT. Translation gives CATSDSRGQAPFSGIPSHTDTQYF.

Only a few counts were recorded for this clonotype. The V and J genes are TRBV12-3 or TRBV12-4 and TRBJ1-6; the D gene is possibly TRBD1 (6 bases). With 3 bases removed from V and 6 bases from J, the gap between germline ends came to 12 bases. The CDR3 sequence is 15 residues long. The DNA of the CDR3 is TGTGCCAGCAGTTTTGGGGGGGCGGGTAATTCACCCCTCCACTTT. Its protein product is CASSFGGAGNSPLHF.

This clonotype was observed a handful of times. This rearrangement joins TRBV28 to TRBJ2-3; 7 bases match TRBD2. Per germline, CDR1 MDHEN and CDR2 SYDVKM. V lost 6 bases and J lost 0; bases outside the gene matches: 6. This CDR3 spans 15 amino acids. The CDR3 DNA reads as TGTGCCAGCAGCCCGAGACTAGCTAGCACAGATACGCAGTATTTT. This codes for CASSPRLASTDTQYF.

This clonotype was seen a handful of times. The genes are TRBV5-1 and TRBJ2-1; 7 bases are a match to TRBD1. The CDR3 runs 14 residues. The V segment lost 5 bases and the J segment 5 bases; nucleotides outside the gene matches: 7. Germline V gives CDR1 SGHRS, CDR2 YFSETQ. CDR3 residues: CASSLQGINNEQFF. In nucleotides, the CDR3 is TGCGCCAGCAGTTTACAGGGGATTAACAATGAGCAGTTCTTC.

The CDR3 DNA reads TGTGCCAGCAGCCAAGGGTTTTTGAATGCCGGGGAGCTGTTTTTT. This encodes CASSQGFLNAGELFF. V gene TRBV3-1 combines with J gene TRBJ2-2; no clear D gene. This CDR3 has 15 amino acids. V was trimmed by 1 base and J by 6 bases, leaving 12 bases between them. CDR1 and CDR2 (germline): LGHDT, YNNKEL (reference sequence).

This chain connects TRBV19 to TRBJ2-1, with TRBD2 matching 9 bases. The junction had 9 bases not matched to a gene; V was cut back by 3 bases and J by 9 bases. There are 15 residues in the CDR3. The germline CDR1 and CDR2 sequences are LNHDA and SQIVND (reference sequence). The chain's CDR3 is CASSMVAGGPGEQFF. CDR3 in DNA: TGTGCCAGTAGTATGGTGGCGGGAGGGCCGGGTGAGCAGTTCTTC.

In this sample, this clonotype turned up a few times. The gene calls are TRBV21-1 and TRBJ2-5; whether TRBD2, the table's D call, matches the DNA was not checked. TRBV21-1 is tagged as a pseudogene. The CDR3 consists of 17 residues. The CDR3 reads CASSKVTSTSGRETQYF. The CDR3 DNA reads TGTGCCAGCAGCAAAGTGACCAGTACTAGCGGGAGAGAGACCCAGTACTTC.

This chain joins TRBV7-8 and TRBJ1-6; TRBD1 agrees at 7 bases. Germline assignment: CDR1 SGHVS and CDR2 FQNEAQ. Unmatched junction bases numbered 13, after V lost 3 bases and J lost 14 bases. This CDR3 contains 15 residues. Written as DNA, the CDR3 is TGTGCCAGCAGCTTGAGGGGGCCTCAACTTCGCACCCTCCACTTT. Translating it yields CASSLRGPQLRTLHF. The variable domain in full, completed from reference TRBV7-8 and TRBJ1-6, reads GAGVSQSPRYKVAKRGQDVALRCDPISGHVSLFWYQQALGQGPEFLTYFQNEAQLDKSGLPSDRFFAERPEGSVSTLKIQRTQQEDSAVYLCASSLRGPQLRTLHFGNGTRLTVT.

This chain links TRBV24-1 with TRBJ2-1; 10 bases are a match to TRBD2. The CDR3 covers 13 residues. CDR1 is KGHDR and CDR2 is SFDVKD in the germline V gene. J lost 6 bases, V lost 12 bases, and 7 bases had no gene match. The CDR3 nucleotides read TGTGCCTCAGCGGGGGGGTCCGTCAATGAGCAGTTCTTC. Translation gives CASAGGSVNEQFF.

This clonotype was seen ten or more times. The chain joins TRBV5-1 to TRBJ2-2; D remains unclear. The germline gives CDR1 SGHRS, CDR2 YFSETQ. V was shortened by 2 bases and J by 1 base, with 6 bases between the two germline ends. This CDR3 is built from 14 residues. DNA of the CDR3: TGCGCCAGCAGCTTAATAGTGAACACCGGGGAGCTGTTTTTT. Amino acid sequence: CASSLIVNTGELFF.

The chain couples TRBV7-6 to TRBJ2-1; 12 bases match TRBD2. This CDR3 has 16 amino acids. V was pared by 5 bases and J by 4 bases, with 6 bases of the junction left unmatched. Germline V gene sequence: CDR1 SGHVS, CDR2 FNYEAQ. CDR3: CASSRSSGRGYNEQFF. In DNA, the CDR3 is TGTGCCAGCAGCCGCTCTAGCGGGAGGGGATACAATGAGCAGTTCTTC.

The sample holds many counts of this clonotype. The V gene is TRBV5-1, the J gene TRBJ1-2; D ambiguous. This CDR3 region has 14 residues. With 0 bases removed from V and 5 bases from J, the gap between germline ends came to 11 bases. The germline V gene encodes CDR1 SGHRS and CDR2 YFSETQ. CDR3 protein: CASSLDRGGYGYTF. For the CDR3, the DNA is TGCGCCAGCAGCTTGGATCGGGGTGGTTATGGCTACACCTTC.